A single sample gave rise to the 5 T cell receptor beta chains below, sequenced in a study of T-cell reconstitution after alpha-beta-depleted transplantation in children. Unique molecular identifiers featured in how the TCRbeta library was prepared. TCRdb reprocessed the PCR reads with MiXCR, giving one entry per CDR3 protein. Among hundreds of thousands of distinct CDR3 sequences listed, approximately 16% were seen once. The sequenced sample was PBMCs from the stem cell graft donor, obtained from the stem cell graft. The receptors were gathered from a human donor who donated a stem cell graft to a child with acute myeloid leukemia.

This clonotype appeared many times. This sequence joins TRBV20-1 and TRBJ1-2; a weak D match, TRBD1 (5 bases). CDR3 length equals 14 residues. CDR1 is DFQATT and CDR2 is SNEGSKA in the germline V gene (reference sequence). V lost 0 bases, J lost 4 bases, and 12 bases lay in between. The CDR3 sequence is CSAREPQGVYGYTF. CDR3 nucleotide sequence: TGCAGTGCTAGAGAACCCCAGGGAGTCTATGGCTACACCTTC.

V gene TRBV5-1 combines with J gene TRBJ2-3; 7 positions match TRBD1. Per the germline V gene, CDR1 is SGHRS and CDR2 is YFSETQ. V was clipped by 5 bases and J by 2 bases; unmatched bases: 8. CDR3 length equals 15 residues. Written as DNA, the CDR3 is TGCGCCAGCAGACCACCGACAGGGTCCACAGATACGCAGTATTTT. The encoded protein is CASRPPTGSTDTQYF.

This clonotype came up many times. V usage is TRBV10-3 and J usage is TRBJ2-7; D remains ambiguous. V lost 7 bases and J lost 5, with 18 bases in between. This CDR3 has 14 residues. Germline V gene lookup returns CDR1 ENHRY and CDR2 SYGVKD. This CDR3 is CAINIPGPGHEQYF. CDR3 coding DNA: TGTGCCATCAATATACCGGGCCCCGGCCACGAGCAGTACTTC.

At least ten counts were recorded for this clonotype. CDR3 sequence reads: CSVVPPGQGALGELFF. The CDR3 nucleotides are TGCAGCGTTGTCCCTCCGGGACAGGGGGCGCTCGGGGAGCTGTTTTTT. The chain joins TRBV29-1 to TRBJ2-2, with 12 positions matching TRBD1. V lost 4 bases and J lost 7; bases outside the gene matches: 10. CDR3 length: 16 amino acids. CDR1 and CDR2 (germline): SQVTM, ANQGSEA.

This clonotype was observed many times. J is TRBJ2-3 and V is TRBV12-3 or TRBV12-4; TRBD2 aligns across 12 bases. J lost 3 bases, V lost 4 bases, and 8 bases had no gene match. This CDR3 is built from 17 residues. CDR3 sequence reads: CASSSPSGGAITDTQYF. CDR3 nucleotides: TGTGCCAGCAGTTCCCCTAGCGGGGGGGCCATAACAGATACGCAGTATTTT.